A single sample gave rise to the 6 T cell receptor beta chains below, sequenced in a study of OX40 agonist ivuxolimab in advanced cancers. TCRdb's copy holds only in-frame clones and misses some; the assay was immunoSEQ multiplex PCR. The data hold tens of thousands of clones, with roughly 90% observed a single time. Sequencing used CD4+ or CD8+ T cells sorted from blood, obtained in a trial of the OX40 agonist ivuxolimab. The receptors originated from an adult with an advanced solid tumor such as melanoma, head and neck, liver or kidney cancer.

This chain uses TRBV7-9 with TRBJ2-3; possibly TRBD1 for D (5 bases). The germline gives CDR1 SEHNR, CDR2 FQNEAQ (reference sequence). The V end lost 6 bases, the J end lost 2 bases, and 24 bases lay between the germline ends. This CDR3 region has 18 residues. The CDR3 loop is CASSPIPHRHTDTDTQYF. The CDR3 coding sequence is TGTGCCAGCAGTCCTATACCCCACAGGCACACGGACACAGATACGCAGTATTTT.

The CDR3 DNA reads TGTGCCAGCAGCTTGCTTGGGAATGAGCAGTTCTTC. This codes for CASSLLGNEQFF. The V gene is TRBV5-8, the J gene TRBJ2-1; D is undetermined. Trimming took 1 base from V and 7 from J, leaving 6 bases between them. The CDR3 contains 12 residues. Germline CDR1 and CDR2: SGHTS and YDEGEE.

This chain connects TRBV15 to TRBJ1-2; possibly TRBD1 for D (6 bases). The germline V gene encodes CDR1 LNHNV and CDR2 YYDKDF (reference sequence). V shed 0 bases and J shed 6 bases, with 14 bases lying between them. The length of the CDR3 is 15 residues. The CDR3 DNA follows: TGTGCCACCAGCAGAGATCGCGGGGGCACTCATGGCTACACCTTC. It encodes CATSRDRGGTHGYTF.

CDR3 in amino acids: CASSIPGLYNEQFF. The CDR3, as DNA: TGTGCCAGCAGCATCCCGGGACTCTACAATGAGCAGTTCTTC. V is TRBV5-6 and J is TRBJ2-1, with a tentative D call TRBD2 (6 bases). The CDR3 has 14 residues. Looked up from germline, CDR1 is SGHDT and CDR2 is YYEEEE. V was shortened by 4 bases and J by 3 bases, with 11 bases between the two germline ends.

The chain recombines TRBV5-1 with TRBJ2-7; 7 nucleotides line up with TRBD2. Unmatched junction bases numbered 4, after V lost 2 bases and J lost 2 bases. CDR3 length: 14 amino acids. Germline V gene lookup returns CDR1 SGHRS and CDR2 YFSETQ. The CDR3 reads CASSFAGDAYEQYF. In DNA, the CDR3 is TGCGCCAGCAGCTTCGCGGGGGACGCCTACGAGCAGTACTTC. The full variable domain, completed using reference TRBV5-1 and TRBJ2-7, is KAGVTQTPRYLIKTRGQQVTLSCSPISGHRSVSWYQQTPGQGLQFLFEYFSETQRNKGNFPGRFSGRQFSNSRSEMNVSTLELGDSALYLCASSFAGDAYEQYFGPGTRLTVT.

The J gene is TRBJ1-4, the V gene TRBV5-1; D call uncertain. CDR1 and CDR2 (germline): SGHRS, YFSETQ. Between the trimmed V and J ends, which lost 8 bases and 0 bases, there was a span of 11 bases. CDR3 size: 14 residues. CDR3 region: CASPIPPTNEKLFF. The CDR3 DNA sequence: TGCGCCAGTCCGATCCCGCCAACTAATGAAAAACTGTTTTTT.